Below are 18 T cell receptor beta chains sequenced from a single sample in a study of beta chain features in type 1 diabetes. What these receptors recognize is not known. The study reverse transcribed the entire isolated RNA, so it sequenced expressed TCRB transcripts. Clones were read by immunoSEQ multiplex PCR, and TCRdb kept only the in-frame ones, dropping some. The sample holds tens of thousands of clones, around 68% seen once. The study, taken as a whole, reports: Moderate but significant shortening of TCRB CDR3s was recorded in all four CD4+ subsets from Type 1 diabetes patients.

Sequencing used stem cell memory CD4+ T cells from blood. All receptors derive from a woman aged 40 to 50 with type 1 diabetes.

This clone was counted once. This chain uses TRBV11-1 with TRBJ2-1, with TRBD1 matching over 9 bases. This CDR3 is 13 amino acids long. Germline lookup yields CDR1 SGHAT and CDR2 FQDESV (reference sequence). The ends lost 4 bases at V and 9 bases at J; junction bases unmatched: 4. In DNA form, the CDR3 reads TGTGCCAGCAGCTCCCACAGGGGGCTTGAGCAGTTCTTC. Protein product: CASSSHRGLEQFF.

This clone has just one count. The rearrangement links TRBV29-1 to TRBJ1-2; 11 nucleotides agree with TRBD1. There are 12 residues in the CDR3. V lost 5 bases, J lost 8 bases, and 4 bases stayed unmatched. Germline loops: CDR1 SQVTM, CDR2 ANQGSEA. The CDR3 DNA reads as TGCAGCGTTCAGGACAGGGGGCCAGGCTACACCTTC. Encoded protein: CSVQDRGPGYTF.

The V call is TRBV19, the J call TRBJ1-1, with D perhaps TRBD1 (5 bases). Germline assignment: CDR1 LNHDA and CDR2 SQIVND (reference sequence). The CDR3 consists of 15 residues. V lost 3 bases to trimming and J lost 10 bases, with 21 bases between them. CDR3 in DNA: TGTGCCAGTAGTATTGCTGGGGCCCAGGGCGCCGGAGCTTTCTTT. It specifies CASSIAGAQGAGAFF.

The chain recombines TRBV7-2 with TRBJ2-1; 10 positions agree with TRBD2. Germline values: CDR1 SGHTA, CDR2 FQGNSA. The ends lost 4 bases at V and 7 bases at J; junction bases unmatched: 10. This CDR3 is 16 amino acids long. CDR3 nucleotides: TGTGCCAGCAGCTCAGATGGGACTAGCGTCTGGAATGAGCAGTTCTTC. It translates to CASSSDGTSVWNEQFF.

V is TRBV6-6 and J is TRBJ2-5; TRBD1 matches 7 bases. The junction had 1 base not matched to a gene; V was cut back by 2 bases and J by 1 base. CDR1 and CDR2 from the germline V gene are MNHNY and SVGAGI (reference sequence). The CDR3 covers 14 residues. CDR3 protein: CASSYGTAQETQYF. The CDR3 DNA reads TGTGCCAGCAGTTACGGGACAGCCCAAGAGACCCAGTACTTC.

This clone has only a few counts. The rearrangement uses TRBV4-3 and TRBJ1-2; 8 nucleotides match TRBD1. The CDR3 runs to 15 residues. The germline V gene has CDR1 LGHNA and CDR2 YSLEER. The J segment lost 5 bases and the V segment lost 0 bases, leaving 5 bases of the junction unmatched. CDR3 bases: TGCGCCAGCAGCCAAGATAGGGGGACAGGTTATGGCTACACCTTC. It codes for CASSQDRGTGYGYTF.

This chain joins TRBV9 and TRBJ2-3; a weak D match, TRBD2 (5 bases). Germline values: CDR1 SGDLS, CDR2 YYNGEE. V was cut by 0 bases and J by 3 bases, with 11 bases left in between. The CDR3 spans 15 residues. This chain's CDR3 is CASSVAGLSTDTQYF. The DNA of the CDR3 is TGTGCCAGCAGCGTAGCGGGGTTATCTACAGATACGCAGTATTTT.

This clone came up a few times. V usage is TRBV2 and J usage is TRBJ2-1, with D possibly being TRBD2 (5 bases). The CDR3 is 15 residues long. CDR1 SNHLY and CDR2 FYNNEI come from the germline V gene. Trimming left V 7 bases short and J 2 bases short, with 15 bases between. CDR3 amino acids: CASNEMGVTYNEQFF. CDR3 nucleotide sequence: TGTGCCAGCAACGAGATGGGAGTGACCTACAATGAGCAGTTCTTC.

The V and J genes are TRBV7-3 and TRBJ2-1; 7 positions match TRBD2. In germline, CDR1 is SGHTA, CDR2 FQGTGA. This CDR3 is 12 amino acids long. Trimming cost V 2 bases and J 8 bases; bases outside gene matches: 0. CDR3 sequence: CASSLGGDEQFF. In DNA form, the CDR3 reads TGTGCCAGCAGCTTAGGGGGGGATGAGCAGTTCTTC.

V is TRBV18 and J is TRBJ2-7; 9 nucleotides line up with TRBD1. The V segment lost 1 base and the J segment 2 bases; nucleotides outside the gene matches: 3. Germline values: CDR1 KGHSH, CDR2 LQKENI. This CDR3 comprises 15 residues. CDR3 sequence: CASSPLDRGTYEQYF. The CDR3 DNA sequence: TGTGCCAGCTCACCACTGGACAGGGGCACCTACGAGCAGTACTTC.

The chain joins TRBV28 to TRBJ1-5; maybe TRBD1 (5 bases). The CDR3 spans 15 residues. CDR1 and CDR2 from the germline V gene are MDHEN and SYDVKM. The V gene lost 1 base and the J gene lost 4 bases, with 11 bases spanning the gap. Here the CDR3 reads CASSLSGGDNQPQHF. CDR3 coding DNA: TGTGCCAGCAGTTTATCTGGGGGGGATAATCAGCCCCAGCATTTT.

This chain uses TRBV19 with TRBJ2-1; 12 nucleotides line up with TRBD1. Germline trimming cut 5 bases from V and 6 bases from J; bases unmatched to any gene: 8. The length of the CDR3 is 16 residues. Germline loops: CDR1 LNHDA, CDR2 SQIVND (reference sequence). The CDR3 sequence: CASSGSGTGGLNEQFF. CDR3 bases: TGTGCCAGTAGTGGATCCGGGACAGGGGGCCTCAATGAGCAGTTCTTC.

J is TRBJ2-1 and V is TRBV27, with D possibly being TRBD2 (6 bases). Trimming stripped 3 bases from V and 3 bases from J, with 12 bases between. CDR3 length equals 15 residues. The germline gives CDR1 MNHEY, CDR2 SMNVEV (reference sequence). The CDR3 is CASSFGGAGYNEQFF. The CDR3, as DNA: TGTGCCAGCAGTTTCGGGGGAGCTGGCTACAATGAGCAGTTCTTC.

This clone has a handful of counts. V and J are TRBV28 and TRBJ1-5; TRBD1 matches 9 bases. Losses at the gene ends were 6 bases for V and 7 bases for J; bases not matched to a gene: 16. Per germline, CDR1 MDHEN and CDR2 SYDVKM. This CDR3 is 17 amino acids long. CDR3 loop: CASRTSTGTGSRQPQHF. The CDR3 DNA follows: TGTGCCAGCAGGACATCAACTGGGACAGGGAGTCGACAGCCCCAGCATTTT.

The V and J genes are TRBV2 and TRBJ2-2; 7 nucleotides match TRBD1. Trimming at V came to 4 bases and at J to 4 bases, leaving 6 bases not matched to a gene. Germline CDR1 reads SNHLY; CDR2 reads FYNNEI. The CDR3 is 15 amino acids. CDR3 in amino acids: CASSGDSPVTGELFF. CDR3 sequence (DNA): TGTGCCAGCAGTGGGGACAGTCCCGTCACCGGGGAGCTGTTTTTT.

This chain connects TRBV7-9 to TRBJ1-2, with TRBD1 identical over 12 bases. The CDR3 sequence is 14 residues long. Germline CDR1 SEHNR, CDR2 FQNEAQ (reference sequence). The junction had 8 bases not matched to a gene; V was cut back by 9 bases and J by 6 bases. CDR3 sequence reads: CARGGDRGRNGYTF. The CDR3, as DNA: TGTGCCAGGGGGGGGGACAGGGGGCGGAATGGCTACACCTTC.

The gene calls are TRBV18 and TRBJ1-2; weak D call: TRBD1 (5 bases). Trimming removed 3 bases at V and 6 bases at J, with 11 bases between. The CDR3 has 13 amino acids. Germline V CDR1 and CDR2: KGHSH, LQKENI. CDR3: CASSPQGLNGYTF. The CDR3 bases are TGTGCCAGCTCACCTCAGGGTCTTAATGGCTACACCTTC.

The V call is TRBV7-2, the J call TRBJ2-1; 7 nucleotides agree with TRBD2. Germline V lookup: CDR1 SGHTA, CDR2 FQGNSA. This CDR3 region has 17 residues. Trimming cost V 5 bases and J 0 bases; bases outside gene matches: 10. The CDR3 DNA follows: TGTGCCAGCAGCCCAGTGTGGGGGGGGAGCTCCTACAATGAGCAGTTCTTC. Translated, it gives CASSPVWGGSSYNEQFF.